The clone carrying this T cell receptor (beta chain) appeared a few times. Its matching antigen is unknown. Assembly of TCR beta libraries relied on iRepertoire HTBI primers together with Arm-PCR of CDR3 regions. One entry per CDR3 protein results from TCRdb running MiXCR on the multiplex PCR reads. Of 400,000 to 650,000 distinct CDR3 sequences listed, around 15% are singletons. The CDR3 runs 15 residues. Germline-derived CDR1 and CDR2 are LGHNT and FRNRAP. The V and J ends lost 7 bases and 4 bases, in that order; junction bases with no gene match: 7. These data originate in a study of regulatory T cells in long-lasting Graves disease. Study overall: Graves' patients, diagnosed recently, had received antithyroid drugs under 3 months. Study-level points and caveats: Newly diagnosed patients shared around 910 public clonotypes; persistent patients shared around 2,800.

Time point described: newly diagnosed GD, antithyroid drugs for less than 3 months. PBMC RNA was the source of the TCR library. Separately, the same data were catalogued under a study of T cells in Graves' hyperthyroidism and ophthalmopathy. That report adds: The definition of stable Graves' hyperthyroidism was no ophthalmopathy progression within 18 months.

The chain carries TRBV12-5 and TRBJ2-5; 12 positions agree with TRBD2. This sequence originates from a woman aged 35-60 years with Graves disease. This sample comprised peripheral blood mononuclear cells (PBMCs), obtained at new diagnosis, from a patient treated with antithyroid drugs. For the CDR3, the DNA is TGTGCTAGTGCCAACCTAGCGGGGGGGCGAGAGACCCAGTACTTC. This codes for CASANLAGGRETQYF.